The rows below give T cell receptor beta chains drawn from one sample of a study of OX40 agonist ivuxolimab in advanced cancers. Sequencing used immunoSEQ multiplex PCR; TCRdb keeps in-frame clones, though not all of them. Here the sample spans over 80,000 clones, around 85% being singletons. Sequences were derived from CD4+ or CD8+ T cells sorted from blood, sampled in a trial of the OX40 agonist ivuxolimab. The source is an adult with an advanced solid tumor such as melanoma, head and neck, liver or kidney cancer. CDR3s include the opening cysteine and the closing phenylalanine or tryptophan. Each record gives: V gene, J gene, D gene, clone size, CDR3 protein, CDR3 DNA. The D gene is left open where the match is weak. Some rows have no size entry. The others give once, few or many, or a class for an expanded clone.

V: TRBV7-2
J: TRBJ2-1
D: -
size: -
CDR3: CASSTYNTNEQFF
DNA: TGTGCCAGCAGCACATATAATACCAATGAGCAGTTCTTC

V: TRBV19
J: TRBJ2-2
D: -
size: -
CDR3: CASRWGAGELFF
DNA: TGTGCCAGTAGGTGGGGGGCCGGGGAGCTGTTTTTT

V: TRBV9
J: TRBJ2-1
D: -
size: -
CDR3: CASSVGSLSSYNEQFF
DNA: TGTGCCAGCAGCGTAGGGTCCTTAAGCTCCTACAATGAGCAGTTCTTC

V: TRBV5-1
J: TRBJ2-2
D: TRBD1
size: -
CDR3: CASSPTTGLNTGELFF
DNA: TGCGCCAGCAGCCCCACGACAGGGTTAAACACCGGGGAGCTGTTTTTT

V: TRBV6-4
J: TRBJ2-7
D: -
size: -
CDR3: CASSEVEGGKQYF
DNA: TGTGCCAGCAGTGAAGTTGAGGGTGGGAAGCAGTACTTC

V: TRBV27
J: TRBJ2-7
D: TRBD1
size: -
CDR3: CASRRQGAYEQYF
DNA: TGTGCCAGCAGACGACAGGGAGCTTACGAGCAGTACTTC

V: TRBV11-2
J: TRBJ1-2
D: TRBD1
size: -
CDR3: CASSPDGQAYGYTF
DNA: TGTGCCAGCAGCCCGGACGGACAGGCCTATGGCTACACCTTC

V: TRBV6-1
J: TRBJ1-1
D: -
size: -
CDR3: CASKVNTEAFF
DNA: TGTGCCAGCAAGGTGAACACTGAAGCTTTCTTT

V: TRBV6-1
J: TRBJ2-1
D: -
size: -
CDR3: CASSNSLSYNEQFF
DNA: TGTGCCAGCAGTAACAGCCTCTCCTACAATGAGCAGTTCTTC

V: TRBV7-2
J: TRBJ1-1
D: TRBD1
size: -
CDR3: CASSLAGNIPGGDEAFF
DNA: TGTGCCAGCAGCTTAGCCGGGAACATTCCAGGGGGGGATGAAGCTTTCTTT

V: TRBV7-2
J: TRBJ1-3
D: -
size: -
CDR3: CASSLAPVGNTIYF
DNA: TGTGCCAGCAGCTTAGCCCCAGTAGGAAACACCATATATTTT

V: TRBV5-1
J: TRBJ2-2
D: -
size: -
CDR3: CASSLVVGSDTGELFF
DNA: TGCGCCAGCAGCTTGGTAGTGGGCTCGGACACCGGGGAGCTGTTTTTT

V: TRBV18
J: TRBJ1-6
D: -
size: -
CDR3: CASSPLQGSPNSPLHF
DNA: TGTGCCAGCTCACCCCTACAGGGAAGTCCTAATTCACCCCTCCACTTT

V: TRBV19
J: TRBJ2-7
D: TRBD2
size: -
CDR3: CASSNGGTRIPYEQYF
DNA: TGTGCCAGTAGTAACGGGGGGACTAGGATCCCCTACGAGCAGTACTTC

V: TRBV5-6
J: TRBJ2-6
D: -
size: -
CDR3: CASTDSPSSGANVLTF
DNA: TGTGCCAGCACGGACAGTCCAAGCTCTGGGGCCAACGTCCTGACTTTC

V: TRBV7-2
J: TRBJ1-2
D: -
size: -
CDR3: CASSPGLIPGGYTF
DNA: TGTGCCAGCAGCCCGGGACTTATCCCGGGGGGCTACACCTTC

V: TRBV2
J: TRBJ1-2
D: -
size: -
CDR3: CASSDRPRDGYTF
DNA: TGTGCCAGCAGTGATCGACCCAGGGATGGCTACACCTTC

V: TRBV19
J: TRBJ2-7
D: -
size: -
CDR3: CASTRDGGSPYYEQYF
DNA: TGTGCCAGTACCCGGGACGGCGGCTCTCCTTACTACGAGCAGTACTTC

V: TRBV7-3
J: TRBJ2-3
D: -
size: -
CDR3: CASSLYGDTQYF
DNA: TGTGCCAGCAGCTTATATGGAGATACGCAGTATTTT

V: TRBV5-1
J: TRBJ2-1
D: -
size: -
CDR3: CASSPNPPLLEQFF
DNA: TGCGCCAGCAGCCCAAACCCACCCCTCCTCGAGCAGTTCTTC

V: TRBV5-6
J: TRBJ2-2
D: -
size: -
CDR3: CASSHPRAGELFF
DNA: TGTGCCAGCAGCCATCCCCGGGCCGGGGAGCTGTTTTTT

V: TRBV10-3
J: TRBJ1-5
D: TRBD1
size: -
CDR3: CAISSGGAGQPQHF
DNA: TGTGCCATCAGCTCAGGGGGGGCCGGTCAGCCCCAGCATTTT

V: TRBV4-2
J: TRBJ2-2
D: TRBD1
size: -
CDR3: CASSQDHRTGIITGELFF
DNA: TGTGCCAGCAGCCAAGACCACCGGACAGGGATTATCACCGGGGAGCTGTTTTTT

V: TRBV6-6
J: TRBJ1-4
D: TRBD1
size: once
CDR3: CASRDRGRTTNEKLFF
DNA: TGTGCCAGCAGGGACAGGGGTCGTACAACTAATGAAAAACTGTTTTTT

V: TRBV18
J: TRBJ2-7
D: TRBD1
size: few
CDR3: CASSPPGQGPSVEQYF
DNA: TGTGCCAGCTCACCACCGGGACAGGGTCCCTCCGTCGAGCAGTACTTC

V: TRBV9
J: TRBJ2-5
D: TRBD2
size: -
CDR3: CASSVEAGGGGTQYF
DNA: TGTGCCAGCAGCGTAGAGGCTGGGGGGGGAGGGACCCAGTACTTC

V: TRBV27
J: TRBJ1-5
D: -
size: -
CDR3: CASSYSGSPPQHF
DNA: TGTGCCAGCAGTTATTCAGGGAGCCCGCCCCAGCATTTT